This is a list of T cell receptor beta chains from one sample in a study of blood T cell repertoires in COVID-19. This table comes from immunoSEQ multiplex PCR, and its TCRdb copy is limited to in-frame clones, with some not included. The table shows more than 120,000 clones, with approximately 89% occurring only once. The sample taken for sequencing was peripheral blood. The receptor set was obtained from a human donor in a cohort sampled during active COVID-19. Both conserved end residues are part of each CDR3. Fields, in order: V gene, D gene, clone size, J gene, CDR3 DNA, CDR3 protein. A D gene is named only where the DNA matches it firmly. Not all rows give a size; the values are once, few, many and, for expanded clones, a class.

v_call: TRBV2; d_call: TRBD2; clone_size: NA; j_call: TRBJ2-1; cdr3_nt: TGTGCCAGCCCTAGCGGGCGGACTGTCAATGAGCAGTTCTTC; cdr3_aa: CASPSGRTVNEQFF
v_call: TRBV6-5; d_call: NA; clone_size: NA; j_call: TRBJ1-1; cdr3_nt: TGTGCCAGCAGCACCCCGGGAGGCACTGAAGCTTTCTTT; cdr3_aa: CASSTPGGTEAFF
v_call: TRBV6-5; d_call: TRBD1; clone_size: NA; j_call: TRBJ1-2; cdr3_nt: TGTGCCAGCACCTTGGACAGGGACCACTATGGCTACACCTTC; cdr3_aa: CASTLDRDHYGYTF
v_call: TRBV21-1; d_call: NA; clone_size: NA; j_call: TRBJ2-6; cdr3_nt: TGTGCCAGCAGCACCCCACCGGGGCACGCAGGGGAAACTGGGGCCAACGTCCTGACTTTC; cdr3_aa: CASSTPPGHAGETGANVLTF
v_call: TRBV19; d_call: TRBD1; clone_size: NA; j_call: TRBJ1-6; cdr3_nt: TGTGCCTCCACCGAGGGGGCGCGACTCAATTCACCCCTCCACTTT; cdr3_aa: CASTEGARLNSPLHF
v_call: TRBV12-3/TRBV12-4; d_call: NA; clone_size: NA; j_call: TRBJ1-5; cdr3_nt: TGTGCCAGCAGTTTTTCCGGTCAGCCCCAGCATTTT; cdr3_aa: CASSFSGQPQHF
v_call: TRBV2; d_call: NA; clone_size: once; j_call: TRBJ1-2; cdr3_nt: TGTGCCAGCAGCTCCACAGAGCGGGGGCGCCACTATGGCTACACCTTC; cdr3_aa: CASSSTERGRHYGYTF
v_call: TRBV6-5; d_call: NA; clone_size: NA; j_call: TRBJ1-3; cdr3_nt: TGTGCCAGCAGTTACTCGGGGGGAACTGGAAACACCATATATTTT; cdr3_aa: CASSYSGGTGNTIYF
v_call: TRBV24-1; d_call: NA; clone_size: NA; j_call: TRBJ2-3; cdr3_nt: TGTGCCACCAGTTGGACGGCGCAGGGGGATACGCAGTATTTT; cdr3_aa: CATSWTAQGDTQYF
v_call: TRBV2; d_call: TRBD2; clone_size: NA; j_call: TRBJ2-3; cdr3_nt: TGTGCCAGCAGACCGGGACTAGCGGGACTCCGGCAGTATTTT; cdr3_aa: CASRPGLAGLRQYF
v_call: TRBV15; d_call: NA; clone_size: few; j_call: TRBJ1-5; cdr3_nt: TGTGCCACCAGCCCAGACAGACTTTATCAGCCCCAGCATTTT; cdr3_aa: CATSPDRLYQPQHF
v_call: TRBV7-8; d_call: NA; clone_size: NA; j_call: TRBJ2-3; cdr3_nt: TGTGCCAGCAGCTCCCTGGGGGCAGGGCGAAGCACAGATACGCAGTATTTT; cdr3_aa: CASSSLGAGRSTDTQYF
v_call: TRBV12-3/TRBV12-4; d_call: TRBD1; clone_size: NA; j_call: TRBJ1-2; cdr3_nt: TGTGCCAGCAGGGGACAGGGGGACTATGGCTACACCTTC; cdr3_aa: CASRGQGDYGYTF
v_call: TRBV7-9; d_call: TRBD1; clone_size: NA; j_call: TRBJ1-2; cdr3_nt: TGTGCCAGCAGCCCGGGGGACAGCCTCATAGGCTATGGCTACACCTTC; cdr3_aa: CASSPGDSLIGYGYTF
v_call: TRBV5-4; d_call: NA; clone_size: once; j_call: TRBJ2-6; cdr3_nt: TGTGCCAGCAGCTTGGGCAGGGAAGCTGGGGCCAACGTCCTGACTTTC; cdr3_aa: CASSLGREAGANVLTF
v_call: TRBV2; d_call: NA; clone_size: NA; j_call: TRBJ1-3; cdr3_nt: TGTGCCAGCAGTGAACTGCGAACTGGAAACACCATATATTTT; cdr3_aa: CASSELRTGNTIYF
v_call: TRBV5-1; d_call: NA; clone_size: NA; j_call: TRBJ2-2; cdr3_nt: TGCGCCAGCAGCTTAGGTGCGGGGGCCGGCACCGGGGAGCTGTTTTTT; cdr3_aa: CASSLGAGAGTGELFF
v_call: TRBV6-6; d_call: NA; clone_size: NA; j_call: TRBJ2-7; cdr3_nt: TGTGCCAGCAGGAAGATGACTGGTTACGAGCAGTACTTC; cdr3_aa: CASRKMTGYEQYF
v_call: TRBV11-2; d_call: TRBD1; clone_size: NA; j_call: TRBJ2-7; cdr3_nt: TGTGCCAGCAGCTTAGAGCCGGGACAGGGGTTCTACGAGCAGTACTTC; cdr3_aa: CASSLEPGQGFYEQYF
v_call: TRBV19; d_call: TRBD1; clone_size: NA; j_call: TRBJ2-1; cdr3_nt: TGTGCCAGTAGTATGGACAGGGATGGGCCCGTGGAGGACAATGAGCAGTTCTTC; cdr3_aa: CASSMDRDGPVEDNEQFF
v_call: TRBV29-1; d_call: TRBD2; clone_size: once; j_call: TRBJ2-3; cdr3_nt: TGCAGCGTTGAGCTAGCGGGCCCCAGCACAGATACGCAGTATTTT; cdr3_aa: CSVELAGPSTDTQYF
v_call: TRBV7-6; d_call: TRBD1; clone_size: NA; j_call: TRBJ1-5; cdr3_nt: TGTGCCAGCAGCTTAGATACAGGGGGAAATCAGCCCCAGCATTTT; cdr3_aa: CASSLDTGGNQPQHF
v_call: TRBV6-1; d_call: NA; clone_size: NA; j_call: TRBJ2-7; cdr3_nt: TGTGCCAGCAGTGACAACAGGAAAGTGGGCTCCTACGAGCAGTACTTC; cdr3_aa: CASSDNRKVGSYEQYF
v_call: TRBV6-5; d_call: NA; clone_size: NA; j_call: TRBJ2-7; cdr3_nt: TGTGCCAAAACTAGCAGACCCTACGAGCAGTACTTC; cdr3_aa: CAKTSRPYEQYF
v_call: TRBV7-9; d_call: NA; clone_size: once; j_call: TRBJ1-5; cdr3_nt: TGTGCCAGCACCCTAGGGGCAGGTCAGCCCCAGCATTTT; cdr3_aa: CASTLGAGQPQHF
v_call: TRBV12-5; d_call: NA; clone_size: NA; j_call: TRBJ1-2; cdr3_nt: TGTGCTAGTGGTTTGGTGCTTCGTGGAAAGGGGTATGACGGCTATGGCTACACCTTC; cdr3_aa: CASGLVLRGKGYDGYGYTF
v_call: TRBV7-9; d_call: TRBD1; clone_size: few; j_call: TRBJ2-2; cdr3_nt: TGTGCCAGCAGCCCCCTCGGCGGGACAGGGAACACCGGGGAGCTGTTTTTT; cdr3_aa: CASSPLGGTGNTGELFF
v_call: TRBV2; d_call: NA; clone_size: once; j_call: TRBJ1-1; cdr3_nt: TGTGCCAGCAGTGTAAGCCCTGAAGCTTTCTTT; cdr3_aa: CASSVSPEAFF
v_call: TRBV5-5; d_call: TRBD1; clone_size: NA; j_call: TRBJ1-1; cdr3_nt: TGTGCCAGCAGACAGGGGCCGAACACTGAAGCTTTCTTT; cdr3_aa: CASRQGPNTEAFF
v_call: TRBV12-3/TRBV12-4; d_call: NA; clone_size: NA; j_call: TRBJ2-3; cdr3_nt: TGTGCCAGCAGTTCCCGGGGCACAGATACGCAGTATTTT; cdr3_aa: CASSSRGTDTQYF
v_call: TRBV5-4; d_call: TRBD1; clone_size: NA; j_call: TRBJ1-1; cdr3_nt: TGTGCCAGCAGCCAACGTATTAGACAGGGGGCGTACACTGAAGCTTTCTTT; cdr3_aa: CASSQRIRQGAYTEAFF
v_call: TRBV6-5; d_call: TRBD1; clone_size: NA; j_call: TRBJ2-7; cdr3_nt: TGTGCCAGCAGTTACTCGACAGGGTTTGTCTACGAGCAGTACTTC; cdr3_aa: CASSYSTGFVYEQYF
v_call: TRBV27; d_call: NA; clone_size: NA; j_call: TRBJ1-2; cdr3_nt: TGTGCCAGCAGTCCCAAGGGAGGTGGAAATGGCTACACCTTC; cdr3_aa: CASSPKGGGNGYTF
v_call: TRBV19; d_call: NA; clone_size: few; j_call: TRBJ1-1; cdr3_nt: TGTGCCAGTAGTATTAATCGAGGGAGGCTGGCTTTCTTT; cdr3_aa: CASSINRGRLAFF
v_call: TRBV27; d_call: TRBD2; clone_size: NA; j_call: TRBJ2-5; cdr3_nt: TGTGCCAGCTGCCGAAGCGGGGGGGCCTCCCTTACCGAGACCCAGTACTTC; cdr3_aa: CASCRSGGASLTETQYF
v_call: TRBV5-1; d_call: TRBD1; clone_size: few; j_call: TRBJ2-2; cdr3_nt: TGCGCCAGCAGCGACAGGGCGAACACCGGGGAGCTGTTTTTT; cdr3_aa: CASSDRANTGELFF
v_call: TRBV27; d_call: NA; clone_size: NA; j_call: TRBJ1-5; cdr3_nt: TGTGCCAGCAGTTTATCAGGGCAGGGGTTCGCCAATCAGCCCCAGCATTTT; cdr3_aa: CASSLSGQGFANQPQHF
v_call: TRBV7-8; d_call: NA; clone_size: NA; j_call: TRBJ1-2; cdr3_nt: TGTGCCAGCAGCTCAGTACTCATCGGGGGGTGGCCTTGGAAGCCTGGGAATGGCTACACCTTC; cdr3_aa: CASSSVLIGGWPWKPGNGYTF
v_call: TRBV5-1; d_call: TRBD1; clone_size: NA; j_call: TRBJ2-7; cdr3_nt: TGCGCCAGCAGCGTTTGGACAGGGACGGGGCACGAGCAGTACTTC; cdr3_aa: CASSVWTGTGHEQYF
v_call: TRBV5-4; d_call: NA; clone_size: NA; j_call: TRBJ1-2; cdr3_nt: TGTGCCAGCATGTTAATAGGGGGTCAAAACTATGGCTACACCTTC; cdr3_aa: CASMLIGGQNYGYTF
v_call: TRBV9; d_call: NA; clone_size: NA; j_call: TRBJ2-1; cdr3_nt: TGTGCCAGCAGCGTAGTAGGACAGACCAATGAGCAGTTCTTC; cdr3_aa: CASSVVGQTNEQFF
v_call: TRBV7-9; d_call: NA; clone_size: NA; j_call: TRBJ1-3; cdr3_nt: TGTGCCAGCAGCTTAGTCTCCCTCTCTGGAAACACCATATATTTT; cdr3_aa: CASSLVSLSGNTIYF
v_call: TRBV3-1/TRBV3-2; d_call: TRBD1; clone_size: NA; j_call: TRBJ1-4; cdr3_nt: TGTGCCAGCAGCCCCGGGACAGCTAATGAAAAACTGTTTTTT; cdr3_aa: CASSPGTANEKLFF
v_call: TRBV6-5; d_call: NA; clone_size: few; j_call: TRBJ2-2; cdr3_nt: TGTGCCAGCACAGTGAGCTGGGGCCCCGGGGAGCTGTTTTTT; cdr3_aa: CASTVSWGPGELFF
v_call: TRBV5-6; d_call: NA; clone_size: NA; j_call: TRBJ2-2; cdr3_nt: TGTGCCAGCAGCTTTGGTTTACTACTTACCGGGGAGCTGTTTTTT; cdr3_aa: CASSFGLLLTGELFF
v_call: TRBV29-1; d_call: NA; clone_size: NA; j_call: TRBJ2-6; cdr3_nt: TGCAGCGTCAAGGGGGGGGCGGGGGCCAACGTCCTGACTTTC; cdr3_aa: CSVKGGAGANVLTF
v_call: TRBV7-2; d_call: NA; clone_size: NA; j_call: TRBJ1-6; cdr3_nt: TGTGCCAGCAGCTTAGTACAGGTTGTAGGTAACTCCTATAATTCACCCCTCCACTTT; cdr3_aa: CASSLVQVVGNSYNSPLHF
v_call: TRBV19; d_call: TRBD1; clone_size: NA; j_call: TRBJ2-7; cdr3_nt: TGTGCCAGTAGTATACGGACAGGGGGATCCTACGAGCAGTACTTC; cdr3_aa: CASSIRTGGSYEQYF